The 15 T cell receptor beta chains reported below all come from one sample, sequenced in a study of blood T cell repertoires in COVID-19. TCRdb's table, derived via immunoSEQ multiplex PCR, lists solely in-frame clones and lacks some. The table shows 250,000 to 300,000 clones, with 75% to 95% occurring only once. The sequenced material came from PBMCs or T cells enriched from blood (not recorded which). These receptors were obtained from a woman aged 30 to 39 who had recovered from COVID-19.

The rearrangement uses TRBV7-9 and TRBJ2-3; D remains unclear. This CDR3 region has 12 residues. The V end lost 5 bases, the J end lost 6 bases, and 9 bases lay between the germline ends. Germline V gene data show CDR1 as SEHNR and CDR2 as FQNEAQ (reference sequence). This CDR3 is CASSPRWDTQYF. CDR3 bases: TGTGCCAGCAGCCCTCGGTGGGATACGCAGTATTTT.

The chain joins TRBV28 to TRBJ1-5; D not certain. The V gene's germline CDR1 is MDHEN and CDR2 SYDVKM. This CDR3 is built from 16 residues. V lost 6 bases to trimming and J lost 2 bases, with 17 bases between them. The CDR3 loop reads CASSNRVGSGNQPQHF. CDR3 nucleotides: TGTGCCAGCAGCAACCGGGTAGGATCGGGCAATCAGCCCCAGCATTTT.

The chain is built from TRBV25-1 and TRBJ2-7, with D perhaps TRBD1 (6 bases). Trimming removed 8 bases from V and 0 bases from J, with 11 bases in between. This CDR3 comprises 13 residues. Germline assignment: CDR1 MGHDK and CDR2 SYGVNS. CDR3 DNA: TGTGCCAGCGTCCGGGACAACTCCTACGAGCAGTACTTC. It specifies CASVRDNSYEQYF.

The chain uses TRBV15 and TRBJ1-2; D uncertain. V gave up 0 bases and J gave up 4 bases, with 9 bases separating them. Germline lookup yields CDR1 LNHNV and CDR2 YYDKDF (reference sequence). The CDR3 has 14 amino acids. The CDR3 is CATSREVLSYGYTF. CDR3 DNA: TGTGCCACCAGCAGAGAGGTCTTGAGCTATGGCTACACCTTC.

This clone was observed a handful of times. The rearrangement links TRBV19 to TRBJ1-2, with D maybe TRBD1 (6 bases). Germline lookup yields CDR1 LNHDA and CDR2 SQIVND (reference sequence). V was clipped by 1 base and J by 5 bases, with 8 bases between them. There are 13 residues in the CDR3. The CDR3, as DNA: TGTGCCAGTAGTATAGCTGGACAGTATGGCTACACCTTC. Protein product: CASSIAGQYGYTF.

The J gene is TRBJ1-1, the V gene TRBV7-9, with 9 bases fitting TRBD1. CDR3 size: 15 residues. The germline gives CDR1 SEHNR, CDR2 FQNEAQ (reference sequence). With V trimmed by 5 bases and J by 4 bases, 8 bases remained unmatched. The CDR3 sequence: CASSVIGTGTTEAFF. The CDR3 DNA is TGTGCCAGCAGCGTGATCGGGACAGGGACCACTGAAGCTTTCTTT.

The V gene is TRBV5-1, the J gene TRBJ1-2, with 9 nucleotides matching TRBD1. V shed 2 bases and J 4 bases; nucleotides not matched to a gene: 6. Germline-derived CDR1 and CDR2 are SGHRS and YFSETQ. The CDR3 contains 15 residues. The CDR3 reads CASSFTQTGGYGYTF. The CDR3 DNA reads TGCGCCAGCAGCTTTACCCAGACAGGGGGCTATGGCTACACCTTC. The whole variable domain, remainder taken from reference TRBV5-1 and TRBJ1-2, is KAGVTQTPRYLIKTRGQQVTLSCSPISGHRSVSWYQQTPGQGLQFLFEYFSETQRNKGNFPGRFSGRQFSNSRSEMNVSTLELGDSALYLCASSFTQTGGYGYTFGSGTRLTVV.

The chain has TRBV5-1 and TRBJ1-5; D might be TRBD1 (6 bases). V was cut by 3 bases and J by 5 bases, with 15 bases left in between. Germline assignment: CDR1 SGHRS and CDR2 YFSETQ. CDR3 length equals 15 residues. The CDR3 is CASSWGNRDDQPQHF. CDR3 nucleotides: TGCGCCAGCAGCTGGGGTAACAGGGACGATCAGCCCCAGCATTTT.

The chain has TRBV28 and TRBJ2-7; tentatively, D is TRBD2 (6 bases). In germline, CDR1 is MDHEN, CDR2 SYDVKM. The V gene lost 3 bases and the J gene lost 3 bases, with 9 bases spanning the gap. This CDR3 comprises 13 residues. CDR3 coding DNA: TGTGCCAGCAGTTTCCGGGGGATCTACGAGCAGTACTTC. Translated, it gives CASSFRGIYEQYF.

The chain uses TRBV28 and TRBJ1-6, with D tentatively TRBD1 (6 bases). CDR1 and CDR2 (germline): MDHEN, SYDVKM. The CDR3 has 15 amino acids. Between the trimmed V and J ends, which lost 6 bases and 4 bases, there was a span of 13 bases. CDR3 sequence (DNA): TGTGCCAGCAGCCGGGGGGCACCGTATAATTCACCCCTCCACTTT. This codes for CASSRGAPYNSPLHF.

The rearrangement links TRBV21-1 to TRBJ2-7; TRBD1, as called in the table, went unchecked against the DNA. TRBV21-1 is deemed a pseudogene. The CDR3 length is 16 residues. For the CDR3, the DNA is TGTGCCACACCAGGGGATGGGGGCTTTGGTCGCAACGAGCAGTACTTC. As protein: CATPGDGGFGRNEQYF.

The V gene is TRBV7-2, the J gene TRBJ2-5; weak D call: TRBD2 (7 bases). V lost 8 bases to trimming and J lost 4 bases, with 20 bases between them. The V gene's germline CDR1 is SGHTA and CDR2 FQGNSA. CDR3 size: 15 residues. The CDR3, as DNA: TGTGCCAGCGAACAGGGAGGGGGGTATCGAGAGACCCAGTACTTC. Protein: CASEQGGGYRETQYF.

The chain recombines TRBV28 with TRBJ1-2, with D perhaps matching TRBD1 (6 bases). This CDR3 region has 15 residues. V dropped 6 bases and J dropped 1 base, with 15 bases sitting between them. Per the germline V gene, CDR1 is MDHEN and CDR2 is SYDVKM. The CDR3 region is CASSQPQGLNYGYTF. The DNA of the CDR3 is TGTGCCAGCAGCCAACCACAGGGCCTTAACTATGGCTACACCTTC.

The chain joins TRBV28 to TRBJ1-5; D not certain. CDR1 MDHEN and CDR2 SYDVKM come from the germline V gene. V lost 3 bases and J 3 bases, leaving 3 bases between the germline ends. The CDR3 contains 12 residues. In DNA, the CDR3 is TGTGCCAGCAGTTTGTACAATCAGCCCCAGCATTTT. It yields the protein CASSLYNQPQHF.

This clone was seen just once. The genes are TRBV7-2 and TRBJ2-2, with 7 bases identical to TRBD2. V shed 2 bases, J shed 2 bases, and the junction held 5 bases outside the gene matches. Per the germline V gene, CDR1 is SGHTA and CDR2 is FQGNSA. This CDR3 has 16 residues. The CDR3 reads CASSLNGRKNTGELFF. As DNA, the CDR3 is TGTGCCAGCAGCTTAAACGGGAGGAAAAACACCGGGGAGCTGTTTTTT. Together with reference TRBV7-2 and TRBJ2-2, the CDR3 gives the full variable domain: GAGVSQSPSNKVTEKGKDVELRCDPISGHTALYWYRQSLGQGLEFLIYFQGNSAPDKSGLPSDRFSAERTGGSVSTLTIQRTQQEDSAVYLCASSLNGRKNTGELFFGEGSRLTVL.